This T cell receptor beta chain was profiled in a study of CXCR3-negative and CXCR3-positive naive CD8 T cells. Looked up from germline, CDR1 is SGHNT and CDR2 is YYREEE (reference sequence). CDR3 length: 14 amino acids. Libraries were UMI-labeled 5' RACE TRB cDNA. TCRdb reprocessed the 5' RACE reads, with one entry per CDR3 protein and no DNA. This sample carries over 70,000 distinct CDR3 sequences, with approximately 1.5% going to the ten biggest clones. Those CD8+ T cells considered naive were CD45RO-CCR7+CD27+CD95-. This TCR came from a human donor in good health. Some clones in this sample may be carry-over from other donors' samples. Sequenced sample: naive CXCR3- CD8+ T cells from blood. Sample subset: CD45RO-CCR7+CD27+CD95- naive CD8+ T cells lacking CXCR3 (TNR3-). The chain is built from TRBV5-4 and TRBJ2-7; TCRdb picks TRBD2, but there is no DNA to check that call. CDR3 loop: CASSPSPSPYEQYF.